This T cell receptor (beta chain) originates from a study of OX40 agonist ivuxolimab in advanced cancers. In the study overall: Ivuxolimab, an antibody acting as an agonist of OX40 (CD134), was used to treat patients. Anti-PD-1, anti-PD-L1 or anti-CTLA-4 therapy given earlier was allowed, and roughly 40% had some. Three individuals attained partial responses, comprising one hepatocellular carcinoma case and two cutaneous melanoma cases.

Generated by immunoSEQ multiplex PCR, the TCRdb table keeps only in-frame clones and is missing some. This sample has tens of thousands of clones, with around 84% found just once. The sequence was obtained from an adult with an advanced solid tumor such as melanoma, head and neck, liver or kidney cancer. Sample: CD4+ or CD8+ T cells sorted from blood, taken in a trial of the OX40 agonist ivuxolimab.

The CDR3 nucleotides read TGTGCCAGCAGCCCAGGGACAGGGTGGTTTCAGCCCCAGCATTTT. Encoded protein: CASSPGTGWFQPQHF. This chain links TRBV11-2 with TRBJ1-5, with 9 bases matching TRBD1. Germline CDR1 is SGHAT and CDR2 is FQNNGV. The CDR3 consists of 15 residues. Losses at the gene ends were 5 bases for V and 6 bases for J; bases not matched to a gene: 8. Variable domain in full (rest from reference TRBV11-2 and TRBJ1-5): EAGVAQSPRYKIIEKRQSVAFWCNPISGHATLYWYQQILGQGPKLLIQFQNNGVVDDSQLPKDRFSAERLKGVDSTLKIQPAKLEDSAVYLCASSPGTGWFQPQHFGDGTRLSIL.